A single sample is the source of the 8 T cell receptor beta chains below, sequenced in a study of cytomegalovirus exposure and HLA in healthy donors. PCR was performed using 60 Vbeta and 13 Jbeta primers. Libraries were prepared by immunoSEQ multiplex PCR; TCRdb keeps only in-frame clonotypes and omits some of them. The table shows around 170,000 clones, with more than 70% occurring only once. The specimen was PBMCs. All receptors derive from a girl aged 5-17 years in good health and CMV-seropositive.

The V and J genes are TRBV4-2 and TRBJ2-7; 7 bases are a match to TRBD1. The V and J ends lost 4 bases and 3 bases, in that order; junction bases with no gene match: 6. The germline V gene has CDR1 LGHNA and CDR2 YNFKEQ. The length of the CDR3 is 14 residues. The CDR3 coding sequence is TGTGCCAGCAGCCCCCCGGGACAGATCTACGAGCAGTACTTC. Protein product: CASSPPGQIYEQYF.

This CDR3 is CAISDGQGGSNYGYTF. The CDR3 nucleotides read TGTGCCATCAGTGACGGACAGGGGGGGAGTAACTATGGCTACACCTTC. This sequence joins TRBV10-3 and TRBJ1-2, with 10 nucleotides matching TRBD1. This CDR3 spans 16 amino acids. The germline V gene encodes CDR1 ENHRY and CDR2 SYGVKD. The J segment lost 1 base and the V segment lost 3 bases, leaving 5 bases of the junction unmatched.

The chain has TRBV2 and TRBJ1-1; 7 bases agree with TRBD1. The CDR3 totals 15 residues. V shed 6 bases, J shed 3 bases, and the junction held 10 bases outside the gene matches. Germline CDR1 SNHLY, CDR2 FYNNEI. CDR3 coding DNA: TGTGCCAGCAGGGATACAGGGGTATCGGACACTGAAGCTTTCTTT. Its translation: CASRDTGVSDTEAFF.

The chain links TRBV5-1 to TRBJ2-1; D not resolved. Germline CDR1 is SGHRS and CDR2 is YFSETQ. V lost 2 bases and J 0 bases, leaving 9 bases between the germline ends. CDR3 length: 15 amino acids. Written as DNA, the CDR3 is TGCGCCAGCAGCTTCTCGCTGAGCTCCTACAATGAGCAGTTCTTC. It yields the protein CASSFSLSSYNEQFF.

The chain links TRBV9 to TRBJ1-2; possible D gene TRBD1, 6 bases. CDR1 and CDR2 from the germline V gene are SGDLS and YYNGEE. The CDR3 consists of 15 residues. Trimming removed 3 bases from V and 1 base from J, with 13 bases in between. As DNA, the CDR3 is TGTGCCAGCAGCGCCGGACAGTCAGATAACTATGGCTACACCTTC. Protein sequence: CASSAGQSDNYGYTF.

The rearrangement joins TRBV30 to TRBJ1-3, with D possibly matching TRBD1 (6 bases). This CDR3 spans 16 amino acids. V lost 6 bases, J lost 0 bases, and 18 bases lay in between. CDR1 and CDR2 from the germline V gene are GTSNPN and SVGIG (reference sequence). CDR3 bases: TGTGCCTGCAGAGATTTGGACAGCAACTCTGGAAACACCATATATTTT. As protein: CACRDLDSNSGNTIYF. The whole variable domain, filled in from reference TRBV30 and TRBJ1-3, reads SQTIHQWPATLVQPVGSPLSLECTVEGTSNPNLYWYRQAAGRGLQLLFYSVGIGQISSEVPQNLSASRPQDRQFILSSKKLLLSDSGFYLCACRDLDSNSGNTIYFGEGSWLTVV.

This clone was picked up one time. The gene calls are TRBV19 and TRBJ1-5; maybe TRBD1 (6 bases). CDR1 is LNHDA, CDR2 SQIVND, per germline (reference sequence). V was cut by 6 bases and J by 9 bases, with 15 bases left in between. The CDR3 consists of 13 residues. The CDR3, as DNA: TGTGCCAGTAGGGACAGCGTGGTTCGGCCCCAGCATTTT. This translates into CASRDSVVRPQHF.

This chain connects TRBV15 to TRBJ1-3; no clear D gene. Germline CDR1 reads LNHNV; CDR2 reads YYDKDF (reference sequence). Trimming shortened V by 1 base and J by 2 bases, and 9 bases separated the two germline ends. This CDR3 is built from 15 residues. CDR3 sequence: CATSRVIHPGNTIYF. The CDR3 DNA is TGTGCCACCAGCAGAGTAATACACCCTGGAAACACCATATATTTT.